Listed below are T cell receptor beta chains from one sample, sequenced in a study of beta chain features in type 1 diabetes. Only in-frame clones appear in the TCRdb table, and some are missing; sequencing was by immunoSEQ multiplex PCR. The sample shows approximately 150,000 clones, 10% to 15% of them seen only once. Sequenced material: central memory CD4+ T cells from blood. The origin of the receptors is a man in his late teens or twenties with type 1 diabetes. Both conserved end residues are part of each CDR3. A D gene is named only where the DNA matches it firmly. Some rows mark clone size as missing; the rest say once, few, many or name a class of expanded clone.

CDR3 DNA: TGTGCCAGCACCCAGTACAATGAGCAGTTCTTC
CDR3 protein: CASTQYNEQFF
D gene: .
V gene: TRBV6-6
J gene: TRBJ2-1
clone size: few

CDR3 DNA: TGTGCCAGCAGCCCGACAGGGGACAATCAGCCCCAGCATTTT
CDR3 protein: CASSPTGDNQPQHF
D gene: TRBD1
V gene: TRBV6-6
J gene: TRBJ1-5
clone size: few

CDR3 DNA: TGCAGTGCTACAGGGAATTATGGCTACACCTTC
CDR3 protein: CSATGNYGYTF
D gene: .
V gene: TRBV20-1
J gene: TRBJ1-2
clone size: many

CDR3 DNA: TGTGCCAGCTCCGGACAGGGAGACACCGGGGAGCTGTTTTTT
CDR3 protein: CASSGQGDTGELFF
D gene: TRBD1
V gene: TRBV7-9
J gene: TRBJ2-2
clone size: few

CDR3 DNA: TGTGCCAGCAGTTCCCCCCGGGGCAGGGGAGAGACCCAGTACTTC
CDR3 protein: CASSSPRGRGETQYF
D gene: .
V gene: TRBV27
J gene: TRBJ2-5
clone size: few

CDR3 DNA: TGCAGTGCCGCGCTTAACCCCGAGCAGTACTTC
CDR3 protein: CSAALNPEQYF
D gene: .
V gene: TRBV20-1
J gene: TRBJ2-7
clone size: few

CDR3 DNA: TGTGCCACCCTACGCCGGACAGGGAGGATTGAAAAACTGTTTTTT
CDR3 protein: CATLRRTGRIEKLFF
D gene: TRBD1
V gene: TRBV28
J gene: TRBJ1-4
clone size: .

CDR3 DNA: TGTGCCAGCTCACAGTCGGGACAGGGTGATACGCAGTATTTT
CDR3 protein: CASSQSGQGDTQYF
D gene: TRBD1
V gene: TRBV18
J gene: TRBJ2-3
clone size: few

CDR3 DNA: TGTGCCAGCAGTGAACAGGGGCCCGGCACAGATACGCAGTATTTT
CDR3 protein: CASSEQGPGTDTQYF
D gene: .
V gene: TRBV2
J gene: TRBJ2-3
clone size: .

CDR3 DNA: TGTGCCAGCAGTTCACGACTAGCGGGGGGGCCGGAGTTCTTC
CDR3 protein: CASSSRLAGGPEFF
D gene: TRBD2
V gene: TRBV11-2
J gene: TRBJ2-1
clone size: few

CDR3 DNA: TGTGCCAGCAGCTTGTCCCCGACCGGGGGCGCGAATGAAAAACTGTTTTTT
CDR3 protein: CASSLSPTGGANEKLFF
D gene: .
V gene: TRBV5-4
J gene: TRBJ1-4
clone size: few

CDR3 DNA: TGTGCCACCGCTAGAAGATCCACCTACGAGCAGTACTTC
CDR3 protein: CATARRSTYEQYF
D gene: .
V gene: TRBV2
J gene: TRBJ2-7
clone size: medium-sized

CDR3 DNA: TGCGCCAGCAGCGCTACCCAGGGGTACCAAGAGACCCAGTACTTC
CDR3 protein: CASSATQGYQETQYF
D gene: .
V gene: TRBV10-2
J gene: TRBJ2-5
clone size: once

CDR3 DNA: TGTGCCAGCAGTTATGTTGAAGGGCAAGCTTTCTTT
CDR3 protein: CASSYVEGQAFF
D gene: .
V gene: TRBV6-5
J gene: TRBJ1-1
clone size: few

CDR3 DNA: TGTGCCCCGAGGGCGGCGCCTTGTCAGCCCCAGCATTTT
CDR3 protein: CAPRAAPCQPQHF
D gene: .
V gene: TRBV30
J gene: TRBJ1-5
clone size: few

CDR3 DNA: TGTGCCAGCAGTACTACATTCGGGGGCATGGGCTACACCTTC
CDR3 protein: CASSTTFGGMGYTF
D gene: .
V gene: TRBV27
J gene: TRBJ1-2
clone size: .

CDR3 DNA: TGTGCCAGCAGCCACGGACAGTCCTATGACGAGCAGTACTTC
CDR3 protein: CASSHGQSYDEQYF
D gene: .
V gene: TRBV6-1
J gene: TRBJ2-7
clone size: .

CDR3 DNA: TGTGCCAGCAGAAGACAGGGGGGGGTGAGGTCACCCCTCCACTTT
CDR3 protein: CASRRQGGVRSPLHF
D gene: TRBD1
V gene: TRBV6-5
J gene: TRBJ1-6
clone size: few

CDR3 DNA: TGCAGTGCCTTCAGCTCGGGCGAGCAGTACTTC
CDR3 protein: CSAFSSGEQYF
D gene: .
V gene: TRBV20-1
J gene: TRBJ2-7
clone size: .

CDR3 DNA: TGTGCCAGCACCCGGGGGGAGAACTACGAGCAGTACTTC
CDR3 protein: CASTRGENYEQYF
D gene: TRBD2
V gene: TRBV6-5
J gene: TRBJ2-7
clone size: few

CDR3 DNA: TGTGCCAGCAGGCCAGGGGGCAATCAGCCCCAGCATTTT
CDR3 protein: CASRPGGNQPQHF
D gene: .
V gene: TRBV6-6
J gene: TRBJ1-5
clone size: few

CDR3 DNA: TGTGCCTGGAGGGTAGGGCTAGCGGGGTCCACCCAGTACTTC
CDR3 protein: CAWRVGLAGSTQYF
D gene: TRBD2
V gene: TRBV30
J gene: TRBJ2-5
clone size: .

CDR3 DNA: TGTGCCAGCAGTAGGGAACAGGGAAGTTCACCCCTCCACTTT
CDR3 protein: CASSREQGSSPLHF
D gene: .
V gene: TRBV6-1
J gene: TRBJ1-6
clone size: few

CDR3 DNA: TGTGCCAGCAGTGACGGGGGTACGACAGATACGCAGTATTTT
CDR3 protein: CASSDGGTTDTQYF
D gene: .
V gene: TRBV6-4
J gene: TRBJ2-3
clone size: few

CDR3 DNA: TGTGCCAGCAGTTTACTCGGGTTAGGCACCGGGGAGCTGTTTTTT
CDR3 protein: CASSLLGLGTGELFF
D gene: .
V gene: TRBV28
J gene: TRBJ2-2
clone size: .

CDR3 DNA: TGTGCCAGCAGCTTATTCGGTTCCGGGGCCAACGTCCTGACTTTC
CDR3 protein: CASSLFGSGANVLTF
D gene: .
V gene: TRBV11-2
J gene: TRBJ2-6
clone size: .

CDR3 DNA: TGTGCCTGGAGTGGGGAGGAGCCCCAGCCCCAGCATTTT
CDR3 protein: CAWSGEEPQPQHF
D gene: .
V gene: TRBV30
J gene: TRBJ1-5
clone size: few

CDR3 DNA: TGTGCCAGCAGTAACAGGGACAACACTGAAGCTTTCTTT
CDR3 protein: CASSNRDNTEAFF
D gene: .
V gene: TRBV6-6
J gene: TRBJ1-1
clone size: .

CDR3 DNA: TGTGCCTGGAGTCTCCAAGAGACCCAGTACTTC
CDR3 protein: CAWSLQETQYF
D gene: .
V gene: TRBV30
J gene: TRBJ2-5
clone size: .

CDR3 DNA: TGTGCCAGCAGCTTGGCCGGGGATACGCAGTATTTT
CDR3 protein: CASSLAGDTQYF
D gene: .
V gene: TRBV5-4
J gene: TRBJ2-3
clone size: many

CDR3 DNA: TGTGCCAGCAGTCCCATAACAGATACGCAGTATTTT
CDR3 protein: CASSPITDTQYF
D gene: .
V gene: TRBV6-6
J gene: TRBJ2-3
clone size: few

CDR3 DNA: TGTGCCTGGAGTTCAGGCGGGATCTATGGCTACACCTTC
CDR3 protein: CAWSSGGIYGYTF
D gene: .
V gene: TRBV30
J gene: TRBJ1-2
clone size: .

CDR3 DNA: TGTGCCAGCAGCGAGGGGCAGGTCGGCAATCAGCCCCAGCATTTT
CDR3 protein: CASSEGQVGNQPQHF
D gene: .
V gene: TRBV2
J gene: TRBJ1-5
clone size: .

CDR3 DNA: TGCGCCAGCAGCCAAGAGAGGGGTAACTACAATGAGCAGTTCTTC
CDR3 protein: CASSQERGNYNEQFF
D gene: .
V gene: TRBV4-1
J gene: TRBJ2-1
clone size: few

CDR3 DNA: TGTGCCAGCAGCTTTCCCGGGACAGTTCAAGAGACCCAGTACTTC
CDR3 protein: CASSFPGTVQETQYF
D gene: TRBD1
V gene: TRBV5-4
J gene: TRBJ2-5
clone size: .

CDR3 DNA: TGTGCCAGCAGACCTGAGAGTTCCTACGAGCAGTACTTC
CDR3 protein: CASRPESSYEQYF
D gene: .
V gene: TRBV25-1
J gene: TRBJ2-7
clone size: .

CDR3 DNA: TGCGCCAGCAGCTTGGTCAGCACAACTAATGAAAAACTGTTTTTT
CDR3 protein: CASSLVSTTNEKLFF
D gene: .
V gene: TRBV5-1
J gene: TRBJ1-4
clone size: .

CDR3 DNA: TGTGCCAGTAGTAACCGGGACAGGGAAGAGTTCTTC
CDR3 protein: CASSNRDREEFF
D gene: TRBD1
V gene: TRBV19
J gene: TRBJ2-1
clone size: once

CDR3 DNA: TGTGCCAGCAGTTTAATCATGGAGGAGGGCACAAACACCATATATTTT
CDR3 protein: CASSLIMEEGTNTIYF
D gene: .
V gene: TRBV28
J gene: TRBJ1-3
clone size: few

CDR3 DNA: TGTGCCTGGAACCTCCTTTGGGGTGCGAGCACTGAAGCTTTCTTT
CDR3 protein: CAWNLLWGASTEAFF
D gene: .
V gene: TRBV30
J gene: TRBJ1-1
clone size: few

CDR3 DNA: TGCGCCAGCAGCCCGGGACAGGGACAAGAGACCCAGTACTTC
CDR3 protein: CASSPGQGQETQYF
D gene: TRBD1
V gene: TRBV5-1
J gene: TRBJ2-5
clone size: few

CDR3 DNA: TGTGCCAGCAGTGCCATGGCCGGGACGGACTATGGCTACACCTTC
CDR3 protein: CASSAMAGTDYGYTF
D gene: .
V gene: TRBV6-5
J gene: TRBJ1-2
clone size: few

CDR3 DNA: TGTGCCTGTAACATGGCTAGCGGGGGAGGAGATACGCAGTATTTT
CDR3 protein: CACNMASGGGDTQYF
D gene: TRBD2
V gene: TRBV30
J gene: TRBJ2-3
clone size: .

CDR3 DNA: TGTGCCAGCAGCCCTCGGACAGGGGGCCTCGATTCACCCCTCCACTTT
CDR3 protein: CASSPRTGGLDSPLHF
D gene: TRBD1
V gene: TRBV5-6
J gene: TRBJ1-6
clone size: .

CDR3 DNA: TGTGCCAGCAGTGAGGGTAGCGGGAGCACCTACGAGCAGTACTTC
CDR3 protein: CASSEGSGSTYEQYF
D gene: TRBD2
V gene: TRBV2
J gene: TRBJ2-7
clone size: .

CDR3 DNA: TGTGCCAGCAGTAGAATCATGAACACTGAAGCTTTCTTT
CDR3 protein: CASSRIMNTEAFF
D gene: .
V gene: TRBV6-4
J gene: TRBJ1-1
clone size: .

CDR3 DNA: TGTGCCAGCAGTTTACAGGGAGAACTCAATGAAAAACTGTTTTTT
CDR3 protein: CASSLQGELNEKLFF
D gene: .
V gene: TRBV28
J gene: TRBJ1-4
clone size: .

CDR3 DNA: TGTGCCAGCAGTGTCAACAGCGGCCAGGGGCCCCAGCATTTT
CDR3 protein: CASSVNSGQGPQHF
D gene: .
V gene: TRBV6-1
J gene: TRBJ1-5
clone size: .

CDR3 DNA: TGTGCCTGGAGTCGGAGCGCAAACACTGAAGCTTTCTTT
CDR3 protein: CAWSRSANTEAFF
D gene: .
V gene: TRBV30
J gene: TRBJ1-1
clone size: few

CDR3 DNA: TGTGCCAGCAACACCGGGACAAATGCCGAGCAGTACTTC
CDR3 protein: CASNTGTNAEQYF
D gene: .
V gene: TRBV28
J gene: TRBJ2-7
clone size: many

CDR3 DNA: TGTGCCTGGAGTACTGGCTCTGGGGCCAACGTCCTGACTTTC
CDR3 protein: CAWSTGSGANVLTF
D gene: .
V gene: TRBV30
J gene: TRBJ2-6
clone size: few

CDR3 DNA: TGTGCCAGCAGCTTGGCCGAGTCAGGGGGAAAAGGGTATGGCTACACCTTC
CDR3 protein: CASSLAESGGKGYGYTF
D gene: TRBD1
V gene: TRBV5-4
J gene: TRBJ1-2
clone size: few

CDR3 DNA: TGTGCCAGCAGCTCACCTCGACAGGGCGCCTACGAGCAGTACTTC
CDR3 protein: CASSSPRQGAYEQYF
D gene: TRBD1
V gene: TRBV7-2
J gene: TRBJ2-7
clone size: few

CDR3 DNA: TGCGCCAGCAGCCCACTGGGACAGGGGATCACTGAAGCTTTCTTT
CDR3 protein: CASSPLGQGITEAFF
D gene: TRBD1
V gene: TRBV5-1
J gene: TRBJ1-1
clone size: .

CDR3 DNA: TGCAGTGCCCTTGAGGCGGTTTATGGCTACACCTTC
CDR3 protein: CSALEAVYGYTF
D gene: .
V gene: TRBV29-1
J gene: TRBJ1-2
clone size: .

CDR3 DNA: TGTGCCAGCAGCCCGACTTCCGGAGCCAAAAACATTCAGTACTTC
CDR3 protein: CASSPTSGAKNIQYF
D gene: .
V gene: TRBV5-4
J gene: TRBJ2-4
clone size: .

CDR3 DNA: TGCGCCAGCAGCTCCCTTTTAGCGGGGGCAGGCAACGAGCAGTACTTC
CDR3 protein: CASSSLLAGAGNEQYF
D gene: TRBD2
V gene: TRBV5-1
J gene: TRBJ2-7
clone size: .

CDR3 DNA: TGTGCCAGCAACGCGGGCACAGATACGCAGTATTTT
CDR3 protein: CASNAGTDTQYF
D gene: .
V gene: TRBV28
J gene: TRBJ2-3
clone size: .

CDR3 DNA: TGTGCCAGCAGCTTATATGACACTGAAGCTTTCTTT
CDR3 protein: CASSLYDTEAFF
D gene: .
V gene: TRBV7-9
J gene: TRBJ1-1
clone size: .